The 20 T cell receptor beta chains listed next were all sequenced from one sample in a study of blood T cell repertoires in COVID-19. The assay was immunoSEQ multiplex PCR, and TCRdb's table has in-frame clones only and misses some. The sample shows about 130,000 clones, roughly 80% of them seen only once. The sample consisted of peripheral blood. Receptor source: a woman aged 50 to 65 with acute or convalescent COVID-19.

This chain links TRBV7-8 with TRBJ1-2; 7 bases map to TRBD1. Trimming cost V 5 bases and J 5 bases; bases outside gene matches: 11. The germline CDR1 and CDR2 sequences are SGHVS and FQNEAQ. This CDR3 comprises 15 residues. The CDR3 is CASSPGQSALYGYTF. The CDR3 coding sequence is TGTGCCAGCAGCCCGGGACAGTCGGCTTTGTATGGCTACACCTTC.

The V gene is TRBV7-8, the J gene TRBJ1-1, with D possibly TRBD1 on 6 matching bases. Germline V gene lookup returns CDR1 SGHVS and CDR2 FQNEAQ. This CDR3 is built from 14 residues. V shed 4 bases and J shed 1 base, with 10 bases lying between them. CDR3 nucleotides: TGTGCCAGCAGCTCGGGACATTCGAACACTGAAGCTTTCTTT. It specifies CASSSGHSNTEAFF.

The chain is built from TRBV7-6 and TRBJ2-7; 11 bases are a match to TRBD2. The CDR3 has 17 amino acids. The ends lost 0 bases at V and 1 base at J; junction bases unmatched: 5. The V gene's germline CDR1 is SGHVS and CDR2 FNYEAQ. The CDR3, as DNA: TGTGCCAGCAGCTTAGCGAGTCTAGCGGGGGGTTCCTACGAGCAGTACTTC. Residues: CASSLASLAGGSYEQYF.

The chain joins TRBV4-1 to TRBJ2-4, with D perhaps matching TRBD2 (7 bases). The V end was cut by 4 bases, the J end by 8 bases, with 21 bases between. The V gene's germline CDR1 is MGHRA and CDR2 YSYEKL. CDR3 length: 16 residues. In DNA, the CDR3 is TGCGCCAGCAGCCTCATGCATCCGGGGGGCAGGTACATTCAGTACTTC. This codes for CASSLMHPGGRYIQYF.

The rearrangement uses TRBV11-2 and TRBJ1-4; TRBD1 matches at 7 bases. This CDR3 has 15 residues. V lost 5 bases to trimming and J lost 5 bases; unmatched junction nucleotides: 8. Germline CDR1 is SGHAT and CDR2 is FQNNGV. The CDR3 bases are TGTGCCAGCAGCCTTCGACAGGGACCCAATGAAAAACTGTTTTTT. It specifies CASSLRQGPNEKLFF.

The chain recombines TRBV19 with TRBJ1-5; 9 bases are a match to TRBD1. This CDR3 is 18 amino acids long. The germline gives CDR1 LNHDA, CDR2 SQIVND (reference sequence). With V trimmed by 3 bases and J by 0 bases, 9 bases remained unmatched. CDR3 sequence reads: CASSIPTGTGISNQPQHF. The CDR3, as DNA: TGTGCCAGTAGTATCCCCACCGGGACAGGGATTAGCAATCAGCCCCAGCATTTT. Full variable domain (missing parts from reference TRBV19 and TRBJ1-5): DGGITQSPKYLFRKEGQNVTLSCEQNLNHDAMYWYRQDPGQGLRLIYYSQIVNDFQKGDIAEGYSVSREKKESFPLTVTSAQKNPTAFYLCASSIPTGTGISNQPQHFGDGTRLSIL.

This chain joins TRBV2 and TRBJ2-6; D is ambiguous. The V end was cut by 5 bases, the J end by 0 bases, with 2 bases between. Germline loops: CDR1 SNHLY, CDR2 FYNNEI. The CDR3 totals 13 residues. The CDR3, as DNA: TGTGCCAGCAGTTACTCTGGGGCCAACGTCCTGACTTTC. It codes for CASSYSGANVLTF.

The gene calls are TRBV6-5 and TRBJ2-3; 12 positions match TRBD1. With V trimmed by 4 bases and J by 5 bases, 1 base remained unmatched. CDR1 and CDR2 (germline): MNHEY, SVGAGI. This CDR3 comprises 14 residues. CDR3 DNA sequence: TGTGCCAGCAGTTGGGACAGGGGGCGAGATACGCAGTATTTT. This codes for CASSWDRGRDTQYF.

Only one count was recorded for this clone. The chain recombines TRBV5-4 with TRBJ1-1; 8 bases match TRBD1. The germline CDR1 and CDR2 sequences are SGHNT and YYREEE (reference sequence). This CDR3 has 13 residues. The trim removed 4 bases at V and 8 bases at J, leaving 7 bases unmatched. CDR3 amino acids: CASSQNRQGEAFF. CDR3 nucleotides: TGTGCCAGCAGCCAAAATCGACAGGGGGAAGCTTTCTTT.

This clone has a single count. The chain is built from TRBV9 and TRBJ2-7, with 9 bases matching TRBD1. CDR3 length equals 14 residues. Germline assignment: CDR1 SGDLS and CDR2 YYNGEE. The ends lost 2 bases at V and 6 bases at J; junction bases unmatched: 6. DNA for the CDR3: TGTGCCAGCAGCGTCCGGGACAGGGCGATCGAGCAGTACTTC. This translates into CASSVRDRAIEQYF.

The chain uses TRBV5-1 and TRBJ2-2; the match to TRBD2 covers 10 bases. Trimming removed 2 bases from V and 0 bases from J; junction bases left unmatched: 1. This CDR3 comprises 16 residues. Looked up from germline, CDR1 is SGHRS and CDR2 is YFSETQ. Written as DNA, the CDR3 is TGCGCCAGCAGCTTAGGACTAGCGGCGAACACCGGGGAGCTGTTTTTT. As protein: CASSLGLAANTGELFF.

This rearrangement joins TRBV5-6 to TRBJ1-1; D uncertain. CDR1 and CDR2 from the germline V gene are SGHDT and YYEEEE. This CDR3 contains 12 residues. V lost 3 bases and J lost 4, with 7 bases in between. The CDR3 loop is CASSSHFTEAFF. CDR3 nucleotides: TGTGCCAGCAGCTCCCACTTCACTGAAGCTTTCTTT. Supplemented by reference TRBV5-6 and TRBJ1-1, the full variable domain reads DAGVTQSPTHLIKTRGQQVTLRCSPKSGHDTVSWYQQALGQGPQFIFQYYEEEERQRGNFPDRFSGHQFPNYSSELNVNALLLGDSALYLCASSSHFTEAFFGQGTRLTVV.

This chain links TRBV6-1 with TRBJ1-2; 8 positions match TRBD1. Germline CDR1 MNHNS, CDR2 SASEGT. With 2 bases clipped from V and 5 bases from J, the junction kept 4 bases outside the gene matches. This CDR3 comprises 14 residues. The CDR3 DNA reads TGTGCCAGCAGTGAACCAGGGGGCGGGTATGGCTACACCTTC. Protein: CASSEPGGGYGYTF.

The J gene is TRBJ1-4, the V gene TRBV19; the match to TRBD1 covers 7 bases. From germline, CDR1 is LNHDA and CDR2 SQIVND (reference sequence). CDR3 length: 13 amino acids. The ends lost 10 bases at V and 7 bases at J; junction bases unmatched: 9. The CDR3 region is CATTTGWGEKLFF. The CDR3 region has the DNA TGTGCCACCACGACAGGGTGGGGTGAAAAACTGTTTTTT.

This clone was observed once. The rearrangement links TRBV6-6 to TRBJ1-2; D is ambiguous. CDR1 is MNHNY and CDR2 is SVGAGI in the germline V gene (reference sequence). Trimming left V 0 bases short and J 11 bases short, with 13 bases between. The CDR3 consists of 13 residues. The CDR3 reads CASSYSLESRYTF. CDR3 nucleotides: TGTGCCAGCAGTTACTCTCTCGAGAGCCGGTACACCTTC.

This clone was seen a single time. This chain connects TRBV5-1 to TRBJ2-2, with D unclear. CDR3 length: 12 amino acids. V lost 3 bases to trimming and J lost 7 bases, with 7 bases between them. Germline V gene lookup returns CDR1 SGHRS and CDR2 YFSETQ. The CDR3 region has the DNA TGCGCCAGCAGCTCAACATTCGGGGAGCTGTTTTTT. Its translation: CASSSTFGELFF.

The CDR3 is CASSFRTGSLYGYTF. The CDR3 coding sequence is TGCGCCAGCAGCTTCCGGACAGGGAGTTTGTATGGCTACACCTTC. The chain is built from TRBV5-1 and TRBJ1-2; TRBD1 aligns across 8 bases. The CDR3 runs to 15 residues. The germline V gene encodes CDR1 SGHRS and CDR2 YFSETQ. V dropped 2 bases and J dropped 5; count of bases not matched to a gene: 8. The full variable domain, rest sourced from reference TRBV5-1 and TRBJ1-2, is KAGVTQTPRYLIKTRGQQVTLSCSPISGHRSVSWYQQTPGQGLQFLFEYFSETQRNKGNFPGRFSGRQFSNSRSEMNVSTLELGDSALYLCASSFRTGSLYGYTFGSGTRLTVV.

V usage is TRBV7-7 and J usage is TRBJ2-2; 11 nucleotides agree with TRBD2. Trimming cost V 6 bases and J 2 bases; bases outside gene matches: 5. The germline V gene has CDR1 SSHAT and CDR2 FNYEAQ (reference sequence). The CDR3 contains 16 residues. The CDR3 region is CASSYSGGVNTGELFF. CDR3 sequence (DNA): TGTGCCAGCAGTTATAGCGGGGGGGTAAACACCGGGGAGCTGTTTTTT.

V usage is TRBV6-5 and J usage is TRBJ1-6; D call uncertain. Germline lookup yields CDR1 MNHEY and CDR2 SVGAGI. The V and J ends lost 7 bases and 7 bases respectively, with 17 bases between them. The CDR3 is 15 residues long. The CDR3 sequence: CASTEAGRENSPLHF. DNA of the CDR3: TGTGCCAGCACCGAGGCGGGAAGGGAGAATTCACCCCTCCACTTT.

The V gene is TRBV30, the J gene TRBJ2-7; 10 positions match TRBD1. Germline CDR1 reads GTSNPN; CDR2 reads SVGIG (reference sequence). V lost 3 bases to trimming and J lost 2 bases; unmatched junction nucleotides: 4. The CDR3 loop spans 14 amino acids. In DNA, the CDR3 is TGTGCCTGGAGGGCGGGACAGGGGCCCTACGAGCAGTACTTC. It codes for CAWRAGQGPYEQYF.